A single sample is the source of the 27 T cell receptor beta chains below, sequenced in a study of response to subunit inactivated influenza vaccine. TCRdb called the RT-PCR reads again in MiXCR, with one record for every CDR3 protein. The repertoire consists of 430,000 or so distinct CDR3 sequences, with about 10% occurring once and the leading ten covering about an eighth. The sequences come from PBMCs from blood, collected around seven weeks after vaccination. All receptors come from a man aged 50 or older who received an inactivated influenza vaccine.

J is TRBJ2-5 and V is TRBV10-3; 7 nucleotides align to TRBD1. CDR1 is ENHRY, CDR2 SYGVKD, per germline. The CDR3 spans 14 residues. V dropped 6 bases and J dropped 5; count of bases not matched to a gene: 9. Here the CDR3 DNA reads TGTGCCATCAGCGTAGGGGGCCCCGCGGAGACCCAGTACTTC. As protein: CAISVGGPAETQYF.

The V gene is TRBV6-5, the J gene TRBJ1-4; the D is unclear. The CDR3 runs to 14 residues. CDR1 and CDR2 (germline): MNHEY, SVGAGI. Trimming removed 0 bases from V and 6 bases from J, with 8 bases in between. This chain's CDR3 is CASSYSLQDEKLFF. DNA of the CDR3: TGTGCCAGCAGTTACTCGTTGCAGGATGAAAAACTGTTTTTT.

This chain uses TRBV20-1 with TRBJ2-3, with TRBD2 matching over 7 bases. The CDR3 length is 14 residues. CDR1 is DFQATT and CDR2 is SNEGSKA in the germline V gene (reference sequence). The ends lost 5 bases at V and 4 bases at J; junction bases unmatched: 9. The DNA of the CDR3 is TGCAGTGCTGCCCGGGCGGGAGTACCAGATACGCAGTATTTT. This translates into CSAARAGVPDTQYF.

This clonotype has ten or more counts. V usage is TRBV20-1 and J usage is TRBJ1-2, with 8 positions matching TRBD1. The V and J ends lost 4 bases and 6 bases, in that order; junction bases with no gene match: 7. CDR1 and CDR2 (germline): DFQATT, SNEGSKA (reference sequence). There are 13 residues in the CDR3. CDR3 coding DNA: TGCAGTGCTAAACGGGACAGGCGGGATGGCTACACCTTC. Residues: CSAKRDRRDGYTF.

This clonotype was counted a few times. CDR3 region: CASSRVQGTYEQYF. CDR3 bases: TGTGCCAGCAGCCGGGTACAGGGTACCTACGAGCAGTACTTC. The V and J genes are TRBV7-2 and TRBJ2-7, with D possibly being TRBD1 (6 bases). V was pared by 5 bases and J by 2 bases, with 13 bases between. Germline V lookup: CDR1 SGHTA, CDR2 FQGNSA. The length of the CDR3 is 14 residues.

This clonotype was counted ten times or more. The rearrangement links TRBV6-1 to TRBJ2-5; D possibly corresponds to TRBD2 (6 bases). Trimming removed 6 bases from V and 5 bases from J, with 16 bases in between. Germline CDR1 and CDR2: MNHNS and SASEGT. The CDR3 is 14 residues long. The CDR3 region is CASRRLVAEETQYF. The CDR3 bases are TGTGCCAGCAGGCGACTAGTGGCGGAGGAGACCCAGTACTTC.

This clonotype was detected many times. The chain links TRBV29-1 to TRBJ2-5; D perhaps matches TRBD1 (5 bases). The CDR3 sequence is 12 residues long. Germline V gives CDR1 SQVTM, CDR2 ANQGSEA. The V end was cut by 8 bases, the J end by 3 bases, with 13 bases between. The CDR3 sequence: CSFVIGEETQYF. For the CDR3, the DNA is TGCAGCTTCGTGATAGGGGAAGAGACCCAGTACTTC.

The sample holds many counts of this clonotype. The rearrangement links TRBV5-6 to TRBJ1-2, with D perhaps matching TRBD1 (5 bases). Trimming left V 3 bases short and J 3 bases short, with 15 bases between. Germline CDR1 is SGHDT and CDR2 is YYEEEE. CDR3 length equals 15 residues. This CDR3 reads CASSSGTPTYYGYTF. CDR3 nucleotides: TGTGCCAGCAGCTCCGGGACTCCGACCTACTATGGCTACACCTTC.

The V gene is TRBV24-1, the J gene TRBJ2-7; D is possibly TRBD1 or TRBD2 (5 bases each). Germline CDR1 and CDR2: KGHDR and SFDVKD. Trimming cost V 4 bases and J 4 bases, with 10 bases left between them. The CDR3 is 13 amino acids. The CDR3, as DNA: TGTGCCACCAGTGAACCGGGGCATTACGAGCAGTACTTC. Translation gives CATSEPGHYEQYF.

This clonotype turned up a few times. The chain carries TRBV20-1 and TRBJ1-1, with no clear D. The V end lost 2 bases, the J end lost 1 base, and 11 bases lay between the germline ends. This CDR3 region has 14 residues. Per the germline V gene, CDR1 is DFQATT and CDR2 is SNEGSKA (reference sequence). CDR3 nucleotide sequence: TGCAGTGCTAGATTTGGTTTAAGGAACACTGAAGCTTTCTTT. This encodes CSARFGLRNTEAFF.

The rearrangement links TRBV7-2 to TRBJ1-1, with D uncertain. CDR3 length: 11 residues. Germline CDR1 reads SGHTA; CDR2 reads FQGNSA. With 4 bases removed from V and 3 bases from J, the gap between germline ends came to 3 bases. CDR3 protein: CASSSHTEAFF. The CDR3 bases are TGTGCCAGCAGCTCTCACACTGAAGCTTTCTTT. The whole variable domain, filled in from reference TRBV7-2 and TRBJ1-1, reads GAGVSQSPSNKVTEKGKDVELRCDPISGHTALYWYRQSLGQGLEFLIYFQGNSAPDKSGLPSDRFSAERTGGSVSTLTIQRTQQEDSAVYLCASSSHTEAFFGQGTRLTVV.

About this clonotype itself: A read error may account for a junction end that differs from germline. The chain couples TRBV12-3 or TRBV12-4 to TRBJ2-2; D unresolved. This CDR3 region has 14 residues. The DNA of the CDR3 is TGTGCCTCCAGTCGGGTAGGGAACCCCGGGGAGCTGTTTTTT. The encoded protein is CASSRVGNPGELFF.

This clonotype has only a few counts. The chain combines TRBV20-1 with TRBJ2-7; D is undetermined. The CDR3 has 12 residues. Germline CDR1 is DFQATT and CDR2 is SNEGSKA (reference sequence). Trimming stripped 6 bases from V and 3 bases from J, with 12 bases between. The CDR3 region has the DNA TGCAGTGCCACCCTGCTTAACTACGAGCAGTACTTC. Protein sequence: CSATLLNYEQYF.

J is TRBJ2-1 and V is TRBV10-2; 9 positions agree with TRBD2. The CDR3 totals 18 residues. CDR1 is WSHSY and CDR2 is SAAADI in the germline V gene. V trimming: 2 bases; J trimming: 0 bases; junction bases outside the gene matches: 8. The CDR3 region is CASSERLAGWSSYNEQFF. CDR3 DNA: TGCGCCAGCAGTGAGAGGCTAGCGGGATGGAGCTCCTACAATGAGCAGTTCTTC.

The rearrangement joins TRBV5-5 to TRBJ2-2, with D unclear. CDR1 and CDR2 (germline): SGHKS, YYEKEE (reference sequence). The CDR3 is 16 amino acids. V lost 0 bases, J lost 0 bases, and 9 bases lay in between. The CDR3 DNA sequence: TGTGCCAGCAGCTTGGGATGGTTCGCGAACACCGGGGAGCTGTTTTTT. This encodes CASSLGWFANTGELFF.

The table lists this clonotype with a few counts. The genes are TRBV27 and TRBJ2-3; D gene ambiguous. CDR3 length equals 18 residues. Trimming left V 3 bases short and J 2 bases short, with 21 bases between. CDR1 and CDR2 (germline): MNHEY, SMNVEV (reference sequence). The CDR3 DNA follows: TGTGCCAGCAGTTTCATCTACGTGATAGGAATTGACACAGATACGCAGTATTTT. This codes for CASSFIYVIGIDTDTQYF.

The rearrangement uses TRBV5-4 and TRBJ2-7; weak D call: TRBD1 (5 bases). CDR1 is SGHNT and CDR2 is YYREEE in the germline V gene (reference sequence). There are 15 residues in the CDR3. Trimming shortened V by 0 bases and J by 3 bases, and 13 bases separated the two germline ends. Written as DNA, the CDR3 is TGTGCCAGCAGCTTGGACAGGAGCTTCGTCTACGAGCAGTACTTC. As protein: CASSLDRSFVYEQYF.

This clonotype was counted a few times. The CDR3 nucleotides read TGTGCCAGCAGTCGAGGGTCGTCCGGTGAGCAGTTCTTC. Translated, it gives CASSRGSSGEQFF. The V and J genes are TRBV12-3 or TRBV12-4 and TRBJ2-1; tentatively, D is TRBD2 (5 bases). V was trimmed by 5 bases and J by 9 bases, leaving 14 bases between them. The CDR3 totals 13 residues.

Only a few counts were recorded for this clonotype. The CDR3 nucleotides read TGTGCCATCGCGGCGGTTAGCACAGATACGCAGTATTTT. Amino acids: CAIAAVSTDTQYF. V is TRBV10-3 and J is TRBJ2-3; D gene unclear. Germline V lookup: CDR1 ENHRY, CDR2 SYGVKD. This CDR3 is 13 amino acids long. V lost 8 bases and J lost 0, with 9 bases in between.

V is TRBV7-3 and J is TRBJ2-1, with D possibly being TRBD2 (6 bases). This CDR3 has 16 amino acids. Germline loops: CDR1 SGHTA, CDR2 FQGTGA. V lost 2 bases to trimming and J lost 9 bases, with 20 bases between them. The CDR3 coding sequence is TGTGCCAGCAGCTTATGGTCGGGACTCCCTCCGGGTGAGCAGTTCTTC. This sequence encodes CASSLWSGLPPGEQFF.

CDR3 sequence reads: CSARAGNTDTQYF. The CDR3 coding sequence is TGCAGTGCTAGAGCCGGGAACACAGATACGCAGTATTTT. V usage is TRBV20-1 and J usage is TRBJ2-3; tentatively, D is TRBD2 (5 bases). Trimming removed 1 base at V and 2 bases at J, with 7 bases between. Germline V CDR1 and CDR2: DFQATT, SNEGSKA (reference sequence). The CDR3 has 13 amino acids.

This clonotype was recorded many times. This rearrangement joins TRBV7-9 to TRBJ1-3; no clear D gene. Germline lookup yields CDR1 SEHNR and CDR2 FQNEAQ (reference sequence). The CDR3 is 13 residues long. Trimming left V 3 bases short and J 4 bases short, with 7 bases between. The CDR3 region is CASSLGGGNTIYF. CDR3 coding DNA: TGTGCCAGCAGCTTGGGCGGGGGAAACACCATATATTTT.

A single count supports this clonotype. The chain employs TRBV6-2 or TRBV6-3 and TRBJ1-1, with 10 bases matching TRBD1. From germline, CDR1 is MNHEY and CDR2 SVGEGT. The CDR3 is made up of 19 amino acids. Trimming cost V 5 bases and J 10 bases; bases outside gene matches: 25. This CDR3 is CASSPGQGFVQGARTPAFF. Written as DNA, the CDR3 is TGTGCCAGCAGTCCGGGACAGGGGTTTGTCCAGGGGGCGCGGACGCCAGCTTTCTTT.

In this sample, this clonotype turned up a few times. The genes are TRBV20-1 and TRBJ2-3, with TRBD2 matching over 11 bases. Trimming removed 0 bases from V and 5 bases from J; junction bases left unmatched: 7. CDR1 DFQATT and CDR2 SNEGSKA come from the germline V gene (reference sequence). The CDR3 is made up of 16 amino acids. CDR3 sequence: CSARDLAGGPVDTQYF. In DNA, the CDR3 is TGCAGTGCTAGAGATTTAGCGGGAGGGCCCGTAGATACGCAGTATTTT.

In its sample, this clonotype was seen a few times. V gene TRBV5-1 combines with J gene TRBJ2-2; the D gene is possibly TRBD1 (6 bases). The CDR3 length is 14 residues. Germline CDR1 is SGHRS and CDR2 is YFSETQ. The ends were cut back, 4 bases at V and 5 bases at J, with 12 bases in the middle. This CDR3 is CASSGQGTTGELFF. The CDR3 coding sequence is TGCGCCAGCAGCGGGCAGGGGACAACCGGGGAGCTGTTTTTT. Full variable domain (rest looked up from reference TRBV5-1 and TRBJ2-2): KAGVTQTPRYLIKTRGQQVTLSCSPISGHRSVSWYQQTPGQGLQFLFEYFSETQRNKGNFPGRFSGRQFSNSRSEMNVSTLELGDSALYLCASSGQGTTGELFFGEGSRLTVL.

V is TRBV6-5 and J is TRBJ2-7; tentatively, D is TRBD2 (5 bases). CDR3 length: 16 residues. Germline V CDR1 and CDR2: MNHEY, SVGAGI. Trimming stripped 2 bases from V and 2 bases from J, with 16 bases between. The DNA of the CDR3 is TGTGCCAGCAGTTACGGGGATCTGGGGAGCCCCTACGAGCAGTACTTC. Residues: CASSYGDLGSPYEQYF.

This clonotype appeared many times. The V and J genes are TRBV10-2 and TRBJ2-2; no firm D call. Germline V gene lookup returns CDR1 WSHSY and CDR2 SAAADI. Trimming cost V 6 bases and J 7 bases, with 12 bases left between them. This CDR3 spans 13 amino acids. CDR3 DNA sequence: TGCGCCAGCAGCAACTCGGTTAACGGGGAGCTGTTTTTT. It specifies CASSNSVNGELFF.